Given below is one T cell receptor (beta chain) in context. V lost 8 bases, J lost 5 bases, and 27 bases lay in between. The CDR3 covers 17 residues. Germline V gene sequence: CDR1 LNHDA, CDR2 SQIVND (reference sequence). This entry is derived from a study of blood T cell repertoires in COVID-19. Overall study: The samples span acute and convalescent COVID-19 from the United States, Italy and Spain. In each case, the material was cDNA or gDNA derived from T cells, B-cell-depleted T cells, or PBMCs.

Clones were read by immunoSEQ multiplex PCR, and TCRdb kept only the in-frame ones, dropping some. The table lists approximately 170,000 clones, roughly four fifths of them singletons, with approximately 12% in the top ten. Clinical histories supplied by participants themselves formed the basis of cohort assignment. Each recovered donor of Cohort 3 presented with two negative PCRs, clearance, or symptom resolution. Sequenced sample: PBMCs or T cells enriched from blood (not recorded which). The source of this sequence is a middle-aged man who had recovered from COVID-19. The chain has TRBV19 and TRBJ2-5, with D perhaps TRBD1 (6 bases). The CDR3 nucleotides are TGTGCCAGTGGAGGAAGCTCTACAGGCGGTACAGGGGAGACCCAGTACTTC. Amino acids: CASGGSSTGGTGETQYF. The full variable domain, with the rest looked up from reference TRBV19 and TRBJ2-5, is DGGITQSPKYLFRKEGQNVTLSCEQNLNHDAMYWYRQDPGQGLRLIYYSQIVNDFQKGDIAEGYSVSREKKESFPLTVTSAQKNPTAFYLCASGGSSTGGTGETQYFGPGTRLLVL.